This T cell receptor beta chain was identified during a study of cytomegalovirus exposure and HLA in healthy donors. The PCR had 60 Vbeta and 13 Jbeta primers. Data came from immunoSEQ multiplex PCR; TCRdb stores just in-frame clones and leaves some out. The data hold roughly 130,000 clones, with about three quarters observed a single time. This receptor was taken from a man in his forties in good health and CMV-seropositive. Source material: PBMCs.

The CDR3 sequence is CASRRGDRGYTF. As DNA, the CDR3 is TGTGCCAGTCGGCGTGGAGATCGAGGCTACACCTTC. The rearrangement uses TRBV19 and TRBJ1-2; D is undetermined. The V and J ends lost 8 bases and 8 bases respectively, with 15 bases between them. The germline V gene encodes CDR1 LNHDA and CDR2 SQIVND (reference sequence). CDR3 length: 12 amino acids.